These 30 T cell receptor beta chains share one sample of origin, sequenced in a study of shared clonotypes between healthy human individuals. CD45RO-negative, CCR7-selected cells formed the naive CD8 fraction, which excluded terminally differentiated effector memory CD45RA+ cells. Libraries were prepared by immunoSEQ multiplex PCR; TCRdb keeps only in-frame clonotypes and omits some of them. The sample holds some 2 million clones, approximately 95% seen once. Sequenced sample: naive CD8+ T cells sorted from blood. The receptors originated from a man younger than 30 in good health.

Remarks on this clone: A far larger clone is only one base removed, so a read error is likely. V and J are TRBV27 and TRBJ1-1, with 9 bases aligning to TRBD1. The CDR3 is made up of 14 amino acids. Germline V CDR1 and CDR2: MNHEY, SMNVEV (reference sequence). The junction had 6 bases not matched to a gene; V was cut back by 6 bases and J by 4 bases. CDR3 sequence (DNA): TGTGCCAGCAGAGTAACAGGGGGCGGCACTGAAGCTTTCTTT. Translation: CASRVTGGGTEAFF.

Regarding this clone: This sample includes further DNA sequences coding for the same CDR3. CDR3 nucleotides: TGCGCCAGCAGCGCACGTCAGGGGATAATGAACACTGAAGCTTTCTTT. Protein: CASSARQGIMNTEAFF. The rearrangement joins TRBV4-1 to TRBJ1-1; D might be TRBD1 (6 bases). The length of the CDR3 is 16 residues. Trimming stripped 5 bases from V and 0 bases from J, with 16 bases between. Germline lookup yields CDR1 MGHRA and CDR2 YSYEKL.

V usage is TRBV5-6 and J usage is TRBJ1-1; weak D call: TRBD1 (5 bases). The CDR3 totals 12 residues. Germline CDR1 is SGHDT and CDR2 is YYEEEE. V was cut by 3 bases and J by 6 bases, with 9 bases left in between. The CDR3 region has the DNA TGTGCCAGCAGCTGGGACTCGGCTGAAGCTTTCTTT. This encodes CASSWDSAEAFF.

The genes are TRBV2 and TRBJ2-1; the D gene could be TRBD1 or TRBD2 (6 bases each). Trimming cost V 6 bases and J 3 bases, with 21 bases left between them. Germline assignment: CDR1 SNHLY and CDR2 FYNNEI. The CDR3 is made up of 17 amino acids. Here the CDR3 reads CASSHPPGANYYNEQFF. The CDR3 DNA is TGTGCCAGCAGCCACCCCCCGGGGGCGAATTACTACAATGAGCAGTTCTTC.

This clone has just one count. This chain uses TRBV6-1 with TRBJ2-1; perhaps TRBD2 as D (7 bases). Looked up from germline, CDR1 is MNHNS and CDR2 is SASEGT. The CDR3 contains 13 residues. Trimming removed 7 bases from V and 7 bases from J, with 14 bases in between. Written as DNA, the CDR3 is TGTGCCAGCAAGGGGGACTACAGGAATGAGCAGTTCTTC. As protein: CASKGDYRNEQFF.

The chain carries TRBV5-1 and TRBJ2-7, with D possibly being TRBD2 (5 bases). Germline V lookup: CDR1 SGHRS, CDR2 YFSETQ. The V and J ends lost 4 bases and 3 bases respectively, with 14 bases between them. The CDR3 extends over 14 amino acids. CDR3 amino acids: CASSITPEGYEQYF. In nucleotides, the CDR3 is TGCGCCAGCAGCATCACCCCAGAGGGCTACGAGCAGTACTTC.

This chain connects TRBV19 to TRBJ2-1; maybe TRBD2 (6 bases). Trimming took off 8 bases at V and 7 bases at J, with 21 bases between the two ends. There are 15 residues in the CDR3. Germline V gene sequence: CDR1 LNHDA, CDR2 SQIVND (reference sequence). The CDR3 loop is CASPPPGEIMNEQFF. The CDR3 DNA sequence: TGTGCCAGTCCCCCCCCGGGAGAGATTATGAATGAGCAGTTCTTC.

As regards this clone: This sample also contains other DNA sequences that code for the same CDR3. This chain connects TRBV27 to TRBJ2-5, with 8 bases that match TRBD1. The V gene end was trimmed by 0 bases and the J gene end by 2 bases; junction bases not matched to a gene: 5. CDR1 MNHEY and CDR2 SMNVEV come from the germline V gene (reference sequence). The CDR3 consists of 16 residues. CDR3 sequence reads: CASSLSPGTGQETQYF. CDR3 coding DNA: TGTGCCAGCAGTTTATCGCCAGGGACAGGACAAGAGACCCAGTACTTC.

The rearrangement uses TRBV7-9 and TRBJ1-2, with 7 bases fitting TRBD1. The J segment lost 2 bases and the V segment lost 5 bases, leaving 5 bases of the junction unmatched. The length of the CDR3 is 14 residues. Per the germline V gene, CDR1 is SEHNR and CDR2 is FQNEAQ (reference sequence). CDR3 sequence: CASSPSDRNYGYTF. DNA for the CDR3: TGTGCCAGCAGCCCATCGGACAGGAACTATGGCTACACCTTC.

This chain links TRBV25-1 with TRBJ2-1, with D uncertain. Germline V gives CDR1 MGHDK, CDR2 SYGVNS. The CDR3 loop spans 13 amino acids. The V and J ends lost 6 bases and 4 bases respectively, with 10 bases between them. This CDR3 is CASSPTTYNEQFF. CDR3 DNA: TGTGCCAGCAGCCCTACTACGTACAATGAGCAGTTCTTC.

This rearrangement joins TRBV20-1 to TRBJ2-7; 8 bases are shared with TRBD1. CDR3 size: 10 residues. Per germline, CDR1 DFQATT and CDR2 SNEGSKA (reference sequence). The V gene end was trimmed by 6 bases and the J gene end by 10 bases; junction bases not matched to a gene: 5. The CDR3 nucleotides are TGCAGTGCGTTCGACAGGGGACAGTACTTC. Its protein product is CSAFDRGQYF.

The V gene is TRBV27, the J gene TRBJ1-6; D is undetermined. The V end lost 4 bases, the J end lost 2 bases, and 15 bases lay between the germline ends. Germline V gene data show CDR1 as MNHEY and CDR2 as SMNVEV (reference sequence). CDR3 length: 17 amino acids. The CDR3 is CASSWQGAGPYNSPLHF. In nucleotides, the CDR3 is TGTGCCAGCAGTTGGCAAGGCGCCGGACCCTATAATTCACCCCTCCACTTT.

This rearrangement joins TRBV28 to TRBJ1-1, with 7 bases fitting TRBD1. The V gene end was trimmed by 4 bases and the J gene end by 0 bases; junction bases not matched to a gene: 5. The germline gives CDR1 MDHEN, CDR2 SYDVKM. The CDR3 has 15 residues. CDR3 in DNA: TGTGCCAGCAGTTGGGACAGCGGCATGAACACTGAAGCTTTCTTT. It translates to CASSWDSGMNTEAFF.

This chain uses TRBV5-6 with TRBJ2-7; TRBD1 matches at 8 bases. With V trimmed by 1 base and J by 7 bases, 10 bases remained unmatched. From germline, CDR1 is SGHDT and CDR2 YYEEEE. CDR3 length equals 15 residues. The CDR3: CASSLIGRGPVEQYF. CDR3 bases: TGTGCCAGCAGCTTGATTGGCAGGGGGCCGGTGGAGCAGTACTTC.

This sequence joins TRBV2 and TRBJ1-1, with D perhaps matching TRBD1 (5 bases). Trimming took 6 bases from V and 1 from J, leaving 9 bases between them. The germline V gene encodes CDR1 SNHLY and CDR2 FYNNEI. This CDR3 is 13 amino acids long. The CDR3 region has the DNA TGTGCCAGCAGGGGGGGTGAGAACACTGAAGCTTTCTTT. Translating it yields CASRGGENTEAFF.

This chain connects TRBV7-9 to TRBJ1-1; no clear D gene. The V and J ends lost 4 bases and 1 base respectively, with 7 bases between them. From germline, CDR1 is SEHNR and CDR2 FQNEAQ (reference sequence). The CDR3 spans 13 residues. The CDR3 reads CASSYSENTEAFF. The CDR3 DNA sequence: TGTGCCAGCAGCTATTCCGAGAACACTGAAGCTTTCTTT. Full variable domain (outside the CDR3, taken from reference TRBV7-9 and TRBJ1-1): DTGVSQNPRHKITKRGQNVTFRCDPISEHNRLYWYRQTLGQGPEFLTYFQNEAQLEKSRLLSDRFSAERPKGSFSTLEIQRTEQGDSAMYLCASSYSENTEAFFGQGTRLTVV.

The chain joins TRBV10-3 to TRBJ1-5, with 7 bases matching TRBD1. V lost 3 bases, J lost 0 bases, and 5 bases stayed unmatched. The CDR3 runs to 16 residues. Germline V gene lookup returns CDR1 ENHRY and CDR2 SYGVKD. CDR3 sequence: CAISELGQYSNQPQHF. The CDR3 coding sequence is TGTGCCATCAGTGAATTGGGACAGTATAGCAATCAGCCCCAGCATTTT.

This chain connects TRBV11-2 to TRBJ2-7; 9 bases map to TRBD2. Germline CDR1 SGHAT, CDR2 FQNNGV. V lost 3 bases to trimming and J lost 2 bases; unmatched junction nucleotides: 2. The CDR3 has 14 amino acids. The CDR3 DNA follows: TGTGCCAGCAGCTTTGGCGGGGGGGCCTACGAGCAGTACTTC. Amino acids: CASSFGGGAYEQYF. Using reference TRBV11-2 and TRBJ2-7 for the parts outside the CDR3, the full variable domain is EAGVAQSPRYKIIEKRQSVAFWCNPISGHATLYWYQQILGQGPKLLIQFQNNGVVDDSQLPKDRFSAERLKGVDSTLKIQPAKLEDSAVYLCASSFGGGAYEQYFGPGTRLTVT.

CDR3 DNA sequence: TGCGCCAGCAGCCAAGATCCGTTCCAATACGAGCAGTACTTC. This encodes CASSQDPFQYEQYF. The genes are TRBV4-1 and TRBJ2-7, with D unclear. Germline CDR1 is MGHRA and CDR2 is YSYEKL. CDR3 size: 14 residues. Trimming removed 0 bases from V and 4 bases from J, with 10 bases in between.

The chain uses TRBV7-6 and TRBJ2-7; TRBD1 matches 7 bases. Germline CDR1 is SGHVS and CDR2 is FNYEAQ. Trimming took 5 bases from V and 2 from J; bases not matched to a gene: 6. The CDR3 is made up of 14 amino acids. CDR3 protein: CASSHDDRAYEQYF. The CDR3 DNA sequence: TGTGCCAGCAGCCATGACGACAGGGCCTACGAGCAGTACTTC.

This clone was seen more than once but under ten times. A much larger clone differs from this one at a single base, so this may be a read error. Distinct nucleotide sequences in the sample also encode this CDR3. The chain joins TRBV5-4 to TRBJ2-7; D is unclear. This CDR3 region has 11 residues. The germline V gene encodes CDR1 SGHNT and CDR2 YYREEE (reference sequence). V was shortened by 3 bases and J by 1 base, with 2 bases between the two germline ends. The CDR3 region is CASSSSYEQYF. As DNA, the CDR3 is TGTGCCAGCAGCTCGTCCTACGAGCAGTACTTC.

CDR3 sequence (DNA): TGTGCCAGCAGCGTCGACAGGGGTGGGACTGAAGCTTTCTTT. This encodes CASSVDRGGTEAFF. V usage is TRBV9 and J usage is TRBJ1-1; 8 bases align to TRBD1. Germline loops: CDR1 SGDLS, CDR2 YYNGEE. Trimming took 2 bases from V and 5 from J; bases not matched to a gene: 5. The CDR3 spans 14 residues.

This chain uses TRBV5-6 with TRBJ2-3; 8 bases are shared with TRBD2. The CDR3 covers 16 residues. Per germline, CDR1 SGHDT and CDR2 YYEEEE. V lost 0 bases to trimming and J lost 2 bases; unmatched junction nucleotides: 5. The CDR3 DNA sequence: TGTGCCAGCAGCTTGGCGACGGGGGGGTACACAGATACGCAGTATTTT. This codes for CASSLATGGYTDTQYF. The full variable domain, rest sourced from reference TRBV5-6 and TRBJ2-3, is DAGVTQSPTHLIKTRGQQVTLRCSPKSGHDTVSWYQQALGQGPQFIFQYYEEEERQRGNFPDRFSGHQFPNYSSELNVNALLLGDSALYLCASSLATGGYTDTQYFGPGTRLTVL.

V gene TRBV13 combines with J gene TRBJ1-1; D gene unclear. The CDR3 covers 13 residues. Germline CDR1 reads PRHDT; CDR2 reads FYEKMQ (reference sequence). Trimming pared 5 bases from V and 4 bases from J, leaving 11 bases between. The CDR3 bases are TGTGCCAGCAGCGTAAGGGTTGTCACTGAAGCTTTCTTT. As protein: CASSVRVVTEAFF.

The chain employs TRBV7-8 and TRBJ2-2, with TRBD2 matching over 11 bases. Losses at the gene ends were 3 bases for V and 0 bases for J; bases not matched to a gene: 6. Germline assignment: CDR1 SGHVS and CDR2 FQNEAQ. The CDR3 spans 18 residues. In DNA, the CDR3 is TGTGCCAGCAGCTTCGGACTAGCGGGCGAGACGAACACCGGGGAGCTGTTTTTT. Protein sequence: CASSFGLAGETNTGELFF. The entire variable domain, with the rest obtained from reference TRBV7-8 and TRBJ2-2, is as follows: GAGVSQSPRYKVAKRGQDVALRCDPISGHVSLFWYQQALGQGPEFLTYFQNEAQLDKSGLPSDRFFAERPEGSVSTLKIQRTQQEDSAVYLCASSFGLAGETNTGELFFGEGSRLTVL.

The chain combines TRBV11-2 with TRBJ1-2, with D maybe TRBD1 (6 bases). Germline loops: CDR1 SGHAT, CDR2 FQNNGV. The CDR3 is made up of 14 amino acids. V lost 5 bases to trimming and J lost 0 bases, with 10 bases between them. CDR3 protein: CASSLGQSNYGYTF. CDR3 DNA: TGTGCCAGCAGCCTAGGACAGTCTAACTATGGCTACACCTTC.

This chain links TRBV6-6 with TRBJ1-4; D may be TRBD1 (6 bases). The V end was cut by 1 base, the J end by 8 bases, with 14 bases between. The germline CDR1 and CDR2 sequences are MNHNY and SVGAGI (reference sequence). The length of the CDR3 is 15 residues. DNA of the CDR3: TGTGCCAGCAGTTACTTTGCTCAGGGGCGAGAAAAACTGTTTTTT. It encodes CASSYFAQGREKLFF.

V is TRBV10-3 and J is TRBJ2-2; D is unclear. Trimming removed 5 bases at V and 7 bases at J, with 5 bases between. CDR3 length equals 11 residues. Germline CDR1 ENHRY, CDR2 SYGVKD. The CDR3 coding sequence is TGTGCCATCAGTATCGGCGGGGAGCTGTTTTTT. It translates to CAISIGGELFF.

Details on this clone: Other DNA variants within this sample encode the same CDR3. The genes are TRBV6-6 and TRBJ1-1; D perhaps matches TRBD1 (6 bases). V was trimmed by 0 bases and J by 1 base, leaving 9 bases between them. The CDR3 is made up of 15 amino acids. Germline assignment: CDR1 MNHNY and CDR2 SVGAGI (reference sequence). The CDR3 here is CASSYSGGENTEAFF. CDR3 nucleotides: TGTGCCAGCAGTTACTCGGGGGGCGAGAACACTGAAGCTTTCTTT.

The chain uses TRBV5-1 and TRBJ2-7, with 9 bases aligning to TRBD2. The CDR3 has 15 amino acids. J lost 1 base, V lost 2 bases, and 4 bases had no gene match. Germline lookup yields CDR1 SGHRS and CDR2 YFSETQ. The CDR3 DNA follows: TGCGCCAGCAGCTTACTAGCGGGCTTTTCCTACGAGCAGTACTTC. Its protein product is CASSLLAGFSYEQYF.